This T cell receptor (beta chain) emerged from a study of T cell changes during pregnancy in multiple sclerosis (dated by TCRdb to 2018 to 2020). Study-wide context: The study looked at changes in the T cell repertoire across pregnancy in women with multiple sclerosis.

The CDR1 and CDR2 encoded by the germline V gene (reference sequence) are SEHNR and FQNEAQ. Relative to germline, V is missing 5 bases and J is missing 3 bases, with 9 bases of the junction outside any gene match. The CDR3 holds 16 amino acids from the cysteine to the phenylalanine. Only the CDR3 region is kept as DNA, spanning 48 bases read in frame from base 1. A remark on this clone: No antigen is known for it. Within one base of it there is no much larger clone, and no base qualities were kept.

Library method: the immunoSEQ multiplex PCR assay. The source is immuneACCESS, and TCRdb retained only in-frame sequences with V and J called. Part of the clones is not carried over; for the studies checked, unresolved V genes explain less than half of this, and the remainder is unexplained. The sample data list tens of thousands of clones, and 91% of these were observed just once. The top ten clonotypes cover 6.1% of the sample. The V and J genes are TRBV7-9 and TRBJ1-4, with 7 junctional bases fitting TRBD1. The origin of this receptor is a female donor with multiple sclerosis, enrolled in a pregnancy study. The sample consisted of CD8+ T cells from peripheral blood mononuclear cells, taken in the second trimester of pregnancy. The DNA is TGTGCCAGCAGCCAGACGGACAGGAACCCTAATGAAAAACTGTTTTTT. Translated, it reads CASSQTDRNPNEKLFF.